This TCR beta chain was documented in a study of blood T cell repertoires in COVID-19. Overall study: Collection of acute and convalescent COVID-19 samples took place in the United States, Italy and Spain.

Authors' analysis steps: Cell counts per sample came from amplifying reference gene primers. Sequencing was performed with immunoSEQ multiplex PCR; in TCRdb, only in-frame clones are kept and a portion is missing. V, J and clone size are taken as reported in that table, and D and trimming were inferred from the DNA itself. The sample has 280,000 or so clones, roughly 86% seen once. V lost 5 bases, J lost 3 bases, and 14 bases lay in between. Germline CDR1 is KGHSH and CDR2 is LQKENI. There are 14 residues in the CDR3. Sequencing was performed on peripheral blood. The J gene is TRBJ2-7, the V gene TRBV18, with D possibly matching TRBD1 (6 bases). This clonotype was sampled from a young man with active or convalescent COVID-19. DNA of the CDR3: TGTGCCAGCTCATCTACAGGGTACCACTACGAGCAGTACTTC. Amino acid sequence: CASSSTGYHYEQYF.